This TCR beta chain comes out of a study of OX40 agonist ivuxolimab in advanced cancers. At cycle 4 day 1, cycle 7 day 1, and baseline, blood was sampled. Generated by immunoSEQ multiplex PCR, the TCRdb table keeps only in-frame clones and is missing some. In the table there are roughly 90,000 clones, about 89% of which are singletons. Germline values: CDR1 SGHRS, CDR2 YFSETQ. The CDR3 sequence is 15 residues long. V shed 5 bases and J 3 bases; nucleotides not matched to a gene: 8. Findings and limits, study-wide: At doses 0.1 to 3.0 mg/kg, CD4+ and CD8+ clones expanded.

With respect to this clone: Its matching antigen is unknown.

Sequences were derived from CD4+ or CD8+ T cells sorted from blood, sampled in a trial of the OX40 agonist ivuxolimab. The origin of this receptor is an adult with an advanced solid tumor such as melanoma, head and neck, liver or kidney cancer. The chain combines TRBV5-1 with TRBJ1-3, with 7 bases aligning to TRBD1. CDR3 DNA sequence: TGCGCCAGCAGGGCGGGACAGAGCCTTGGAAACACCATATATTTT. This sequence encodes CASRAGQSLGNTIYF.